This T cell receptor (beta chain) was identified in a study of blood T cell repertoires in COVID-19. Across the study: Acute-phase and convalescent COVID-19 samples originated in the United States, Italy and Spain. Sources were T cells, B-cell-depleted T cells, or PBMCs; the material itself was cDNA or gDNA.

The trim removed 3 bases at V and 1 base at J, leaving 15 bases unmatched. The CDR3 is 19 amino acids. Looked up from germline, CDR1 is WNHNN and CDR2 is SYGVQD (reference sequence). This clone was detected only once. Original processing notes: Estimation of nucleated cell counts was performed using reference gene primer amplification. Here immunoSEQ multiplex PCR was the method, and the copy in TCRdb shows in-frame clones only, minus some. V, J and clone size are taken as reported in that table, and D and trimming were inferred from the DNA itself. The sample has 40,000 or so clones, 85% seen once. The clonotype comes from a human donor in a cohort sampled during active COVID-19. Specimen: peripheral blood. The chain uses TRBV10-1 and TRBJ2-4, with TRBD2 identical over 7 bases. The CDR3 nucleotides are TGCGCCAGCAGTGACTCCGGCGCGGGGGAGACCTATGCCAAAAACATTCAGTACTTC. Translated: CASSDSGAGETYAKNIQYF.